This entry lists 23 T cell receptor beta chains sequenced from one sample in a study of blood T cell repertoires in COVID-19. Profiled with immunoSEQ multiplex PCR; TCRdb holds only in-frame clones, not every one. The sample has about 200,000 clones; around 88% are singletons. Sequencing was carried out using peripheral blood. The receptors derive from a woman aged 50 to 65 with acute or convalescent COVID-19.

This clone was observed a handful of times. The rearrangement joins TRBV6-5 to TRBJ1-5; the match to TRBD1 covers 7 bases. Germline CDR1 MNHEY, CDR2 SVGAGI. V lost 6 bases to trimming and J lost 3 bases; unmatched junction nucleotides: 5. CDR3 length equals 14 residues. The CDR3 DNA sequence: TGTGCCAGCAGCCCAGGACAGGACAATCAGCCCCAGCATTTT. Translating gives CASSPGQDNQPQHF.

Written as DNA, the CDR3 is TGTGCCAGCAGTTCGACAGGAGACAACACTGAAGCTTTCTTT. This gives the protein CASSSTGDNTEAFF. The gene calls are TRBV28 and TRBJ1-1; D might be TRBD1 (6 bases). Germline CDR1 MDHEN, CDR2 SYDVKM. The CDR3 contains 14 residues. Deletions cut 4 bases from V and 2 bases from J, with 11 bases between.

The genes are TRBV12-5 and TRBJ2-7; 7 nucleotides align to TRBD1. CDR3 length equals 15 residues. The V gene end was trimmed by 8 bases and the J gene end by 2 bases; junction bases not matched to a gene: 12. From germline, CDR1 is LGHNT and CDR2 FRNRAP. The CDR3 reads CASSSGGSRAYEQYF. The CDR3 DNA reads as TGTGCTAGTTCGTCAGGGGGTTCCAGGGCCTACGAGCAGTACTTC.

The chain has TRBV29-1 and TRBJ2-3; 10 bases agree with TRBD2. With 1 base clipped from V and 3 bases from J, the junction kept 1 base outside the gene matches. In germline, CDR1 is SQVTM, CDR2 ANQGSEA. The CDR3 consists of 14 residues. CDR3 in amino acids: CSVEVLAGTDTQYF. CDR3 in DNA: TGCAGCGTTGAAGTACTAGCGGGAACAGATACGCAGTATTTT.

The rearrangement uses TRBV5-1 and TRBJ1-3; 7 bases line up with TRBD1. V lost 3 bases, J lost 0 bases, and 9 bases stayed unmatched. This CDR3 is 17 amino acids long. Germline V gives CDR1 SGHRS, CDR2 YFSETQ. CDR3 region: CASSSLQQGSSGNTIYF. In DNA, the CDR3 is TGCGCCAGCAGCTCCCTACAACAGGGGAGCTCTGGAAACACCATATATTTT.

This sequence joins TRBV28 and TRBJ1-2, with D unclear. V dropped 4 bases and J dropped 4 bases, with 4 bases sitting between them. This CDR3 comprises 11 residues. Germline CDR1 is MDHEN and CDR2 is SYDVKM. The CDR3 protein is CASSWAYGYTF. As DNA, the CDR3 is TGTGCCAGCAGTTGGGCCTATGGCTACACCTTC.

CDR3 bases: TGTGCCAGCAGCTTAGGGAGGTACTCGACGAAGAAAGATAATTCACCCCTCCACTTT. Amino acid sequence: CASSLGRYSTKKDNSPLHF. V gene TRBV7-4 combines with J gene TRBJ1-6; D not resolved. The CDR3 covers 19 residues. Per germline, CDR1 SGHVT and CDR2 SQSDAQ. Trimming stripped 1 base from V and 5 bases from J, with 21 bases between.

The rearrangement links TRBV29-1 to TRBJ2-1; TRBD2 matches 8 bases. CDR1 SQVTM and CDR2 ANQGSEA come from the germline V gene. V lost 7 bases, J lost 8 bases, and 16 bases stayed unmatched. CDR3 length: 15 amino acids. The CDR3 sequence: CSAKTGTRAGDEQFF. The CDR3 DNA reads TGCAGCGCAAAAACCGGGACTAGGGCGGGCGATGAGCAGTTCTTC.

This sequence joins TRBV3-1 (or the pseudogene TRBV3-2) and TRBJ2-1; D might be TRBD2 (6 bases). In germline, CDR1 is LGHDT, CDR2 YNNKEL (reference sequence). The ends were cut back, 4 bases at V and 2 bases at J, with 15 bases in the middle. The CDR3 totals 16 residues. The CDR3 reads CASSPVGSGAYNEQFF. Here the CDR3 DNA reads TGTGCCAGCAGCCCTGTTGGTAGCGGAGCCTACAATGAGCAGTTCTTC.

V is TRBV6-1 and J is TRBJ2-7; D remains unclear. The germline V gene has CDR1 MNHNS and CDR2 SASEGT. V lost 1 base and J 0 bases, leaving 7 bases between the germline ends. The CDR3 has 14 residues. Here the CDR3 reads CASSEVFSSYEQYF. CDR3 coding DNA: TGTGCCAGCAGTGAAGTCTTTAGCTCCTACGAGCAGTACTTC.

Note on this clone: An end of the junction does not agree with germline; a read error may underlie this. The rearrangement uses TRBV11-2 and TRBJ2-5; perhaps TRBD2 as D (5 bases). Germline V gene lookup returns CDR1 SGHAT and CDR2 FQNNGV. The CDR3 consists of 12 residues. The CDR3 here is CASSPRAEAQYF. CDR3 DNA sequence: TGTGCCAGCAGCCCGAGGGCAGAGGCCCAGTACTTC.

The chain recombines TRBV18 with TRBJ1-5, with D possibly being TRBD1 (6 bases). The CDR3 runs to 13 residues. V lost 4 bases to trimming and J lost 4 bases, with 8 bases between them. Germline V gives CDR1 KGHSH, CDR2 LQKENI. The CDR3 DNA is TGTGCCAGCTCACGACAGGAAAATCAGCCCCAGCATTTT. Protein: CASSRQENQPQHF.

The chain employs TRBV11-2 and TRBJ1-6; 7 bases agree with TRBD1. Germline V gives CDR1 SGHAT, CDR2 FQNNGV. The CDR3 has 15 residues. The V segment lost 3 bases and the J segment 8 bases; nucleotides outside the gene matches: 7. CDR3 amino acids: CASSFEDRPYSPLHF. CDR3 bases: TGTGCCAGCAGCTTCGAGGACAGGCCCTATTCACCCCTCCACTTT.

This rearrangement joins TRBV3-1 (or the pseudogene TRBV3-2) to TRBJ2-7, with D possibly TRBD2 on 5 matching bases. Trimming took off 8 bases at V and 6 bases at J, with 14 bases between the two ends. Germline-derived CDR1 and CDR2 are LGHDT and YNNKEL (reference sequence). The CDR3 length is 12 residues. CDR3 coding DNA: TGTGCCAGCTCGCTCCGGGGTTTCGAGCAGTACTTC. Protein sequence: CASSLRGFEQYF.

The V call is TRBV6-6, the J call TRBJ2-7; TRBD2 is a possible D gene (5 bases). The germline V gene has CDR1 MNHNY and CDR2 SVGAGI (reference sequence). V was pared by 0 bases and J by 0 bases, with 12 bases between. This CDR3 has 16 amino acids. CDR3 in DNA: TGTGCCAGCAGTTACTCGAGGACTGCCAGCTCCTACGAGCAGTACTTC. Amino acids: CASSYSRTASSYEQYF.

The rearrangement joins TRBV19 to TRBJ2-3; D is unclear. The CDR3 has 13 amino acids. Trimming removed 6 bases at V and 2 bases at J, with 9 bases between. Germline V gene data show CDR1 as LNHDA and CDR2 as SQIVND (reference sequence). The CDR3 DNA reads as TGTGCCAGTAGAATCATACACACAGATACGCAGTATTTT. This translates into CASRIIHTDTQYF.

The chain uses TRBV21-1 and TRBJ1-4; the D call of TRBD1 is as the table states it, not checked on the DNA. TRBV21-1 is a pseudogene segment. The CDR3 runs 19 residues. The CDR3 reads CASSKGWRDRGLANEKLFF. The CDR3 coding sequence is TGTGCCAGCAGCAAAGGGTGGAGAGACAGGGGGCTGGCTAATGAAAAACTGTTTTTT.

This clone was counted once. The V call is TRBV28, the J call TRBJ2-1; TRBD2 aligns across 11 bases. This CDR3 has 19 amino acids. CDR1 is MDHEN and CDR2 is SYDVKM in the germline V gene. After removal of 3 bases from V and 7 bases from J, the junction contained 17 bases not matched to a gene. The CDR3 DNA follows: TGTGCCAGCAGTTTTCCCCTAGCGGGAGGCCTTACATCTTATAATGAGCAGTTCTTC. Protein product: CASSFPLAGGLTSYNEQFF.

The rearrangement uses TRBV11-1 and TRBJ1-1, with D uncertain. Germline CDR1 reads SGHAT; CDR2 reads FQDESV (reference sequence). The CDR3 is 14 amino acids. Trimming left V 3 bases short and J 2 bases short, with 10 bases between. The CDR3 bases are TGTGCCAGCAGCTTCCCCGGTCGTAACACTGAAGCTTTCTTT. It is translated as CASSFPGRNTEAFF.

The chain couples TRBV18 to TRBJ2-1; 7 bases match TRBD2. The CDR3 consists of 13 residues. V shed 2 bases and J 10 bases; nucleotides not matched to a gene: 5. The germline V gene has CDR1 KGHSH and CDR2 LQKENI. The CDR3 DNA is TGTGCCAGCTCACCAGGGACTATCTCGGAGCAGTTCTTC. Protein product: CASSPGTISEQFF.

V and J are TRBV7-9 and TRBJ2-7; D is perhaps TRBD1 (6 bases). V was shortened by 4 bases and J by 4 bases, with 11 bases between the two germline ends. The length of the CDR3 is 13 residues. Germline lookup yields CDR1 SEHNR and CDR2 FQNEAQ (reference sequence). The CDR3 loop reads CASSSGQRYEQYF. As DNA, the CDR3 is TGTGCCAGCAGCTCAGGACAGAGATACGAGCAGTACTTC.

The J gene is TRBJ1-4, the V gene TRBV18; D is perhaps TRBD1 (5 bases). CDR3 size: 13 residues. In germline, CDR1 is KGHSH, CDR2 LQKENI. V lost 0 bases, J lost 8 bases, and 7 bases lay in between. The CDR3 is CASSPPGGEKLFF. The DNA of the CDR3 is TGTGCCAGCTCACCACCCGGGGGAGAAAAACTGTTTTTT.

CDR3 DNA sequence: TGTGCCAGCAGCCGGGGCAGTCCCTACGAGCAGTACTTC. This encodes CASSRGSPYEQYF. The chain uses TRBV3-1 (or the pseudogene TRBV3-2) and TRBJ2-7, with D perhaps TRBD1 (5 bases). Germline CDR1 and CDR2: LGHDT and YNNKEL (reference sequence). The germline V and J ends were trimmed by 4 bases and 2 bases, with 9 bases remaining between them. This CDR3 region has 13 residues.